This TCR beta chain was captured by sequencing in a study of identical twins. Only one count was recorded for this clonotype. The authors used template switching to add a universal primer site and gave cDNA unique molecular identifiers. TCRdb itself ran the 5' RACE reads through MiXCR, one entry per CDR3 protein. The sample shows under 300,000 distinct CDR3 sequences, about 8.9% of them seen only once. These sequences were also reported in another study, on yellow fever vaccine responses in identical twins.

The TCR originated in a woman younger than 30 in good health. Sequenced input: CD8+ T cells sorted from blood.

The CDR3 loop is CASSSESPFRGGDTQYF. For the CDR3, the DNA is TGTGCCAGCAGCTCCGAAAGCCCTTTCAGGGGAGGAGATACGCAGTATTTT. The chain uses TRBV5-5 and TRBJ2-3; possibly TRBD1 or TRBD2 for D (6 bases each). The V end lost 3 bases, the J end lost 5 bases, and 22 bases lay between the germline ends. The CDR3 is 17 amino acids. The germline gives CDR1 SGHKS, CDR2 YYEKEE (reference sequence).